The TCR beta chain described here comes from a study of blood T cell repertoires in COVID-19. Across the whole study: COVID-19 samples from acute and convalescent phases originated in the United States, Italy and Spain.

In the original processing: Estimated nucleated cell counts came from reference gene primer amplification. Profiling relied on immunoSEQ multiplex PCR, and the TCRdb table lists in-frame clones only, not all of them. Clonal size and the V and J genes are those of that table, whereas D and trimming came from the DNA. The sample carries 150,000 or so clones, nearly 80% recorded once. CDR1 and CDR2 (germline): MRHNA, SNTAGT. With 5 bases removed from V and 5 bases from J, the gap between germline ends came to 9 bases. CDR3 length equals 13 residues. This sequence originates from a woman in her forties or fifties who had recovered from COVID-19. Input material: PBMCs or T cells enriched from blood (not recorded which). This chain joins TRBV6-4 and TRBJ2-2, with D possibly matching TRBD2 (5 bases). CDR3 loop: CASSRGETGELFF. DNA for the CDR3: TGTGCCAGCAGTCGGGGTGAGACCGGGGAGCTGTTTTTT.